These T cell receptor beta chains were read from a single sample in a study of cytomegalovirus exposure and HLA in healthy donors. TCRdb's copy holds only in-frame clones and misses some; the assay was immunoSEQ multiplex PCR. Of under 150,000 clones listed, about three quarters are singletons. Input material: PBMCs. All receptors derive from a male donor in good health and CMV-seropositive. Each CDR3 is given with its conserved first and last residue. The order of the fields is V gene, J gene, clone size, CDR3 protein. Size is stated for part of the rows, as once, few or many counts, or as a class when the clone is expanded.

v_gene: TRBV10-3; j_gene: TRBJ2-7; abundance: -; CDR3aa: CAIGTGTYEQYF
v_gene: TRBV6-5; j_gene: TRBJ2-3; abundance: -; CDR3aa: CASCVKSPTTDTQYF
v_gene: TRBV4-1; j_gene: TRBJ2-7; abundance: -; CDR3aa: CASSRFIGVAGEQYF
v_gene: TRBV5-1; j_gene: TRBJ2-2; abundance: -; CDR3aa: CASSLLGQGNTGELFF
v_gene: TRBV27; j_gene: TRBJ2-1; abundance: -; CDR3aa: CASSLSGLAGALTYNEQFF
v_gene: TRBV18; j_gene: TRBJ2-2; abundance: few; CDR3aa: CASSLTTSGRNTGELFF
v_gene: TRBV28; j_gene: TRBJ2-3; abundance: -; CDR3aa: CASSFRTSYWDTQYF
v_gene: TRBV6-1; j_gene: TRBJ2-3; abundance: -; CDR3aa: CASEIGQGGVDTQYF
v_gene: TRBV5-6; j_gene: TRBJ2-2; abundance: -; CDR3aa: CASSMPGLINTGELFF
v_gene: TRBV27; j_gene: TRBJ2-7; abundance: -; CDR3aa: CASSFAQNYEQYF
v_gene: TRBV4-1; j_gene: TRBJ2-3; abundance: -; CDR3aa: CASSLTGPGHSTDTQYF
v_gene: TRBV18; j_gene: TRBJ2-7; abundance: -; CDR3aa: CASSGARGQWSYEQYF
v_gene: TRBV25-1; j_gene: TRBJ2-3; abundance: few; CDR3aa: CASTHTSGRGLSTDTQYF
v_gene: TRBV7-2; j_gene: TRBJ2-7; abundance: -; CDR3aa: CASTLGGEGEQYF
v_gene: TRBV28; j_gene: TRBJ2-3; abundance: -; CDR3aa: CASSSVGGGTDTQYF
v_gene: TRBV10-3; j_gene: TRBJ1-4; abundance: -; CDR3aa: CAISGTEEGKLFF
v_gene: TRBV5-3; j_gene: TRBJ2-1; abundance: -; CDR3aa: CARSLFYAVRYNEQFF
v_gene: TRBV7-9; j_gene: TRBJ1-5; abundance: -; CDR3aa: CASSLRQGLGQPQHF
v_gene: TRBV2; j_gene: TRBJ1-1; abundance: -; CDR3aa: CASSDKGGDTEAFF
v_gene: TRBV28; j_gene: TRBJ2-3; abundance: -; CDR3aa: CASINRGPDTQYF
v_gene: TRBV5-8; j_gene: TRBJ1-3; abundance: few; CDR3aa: CASSFTGTSGNTIYF
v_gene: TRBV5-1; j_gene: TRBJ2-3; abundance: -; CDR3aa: CASSLSSGGSTDTQYF
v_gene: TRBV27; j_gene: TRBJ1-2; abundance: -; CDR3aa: CASSSQNPGGRSYGYTF
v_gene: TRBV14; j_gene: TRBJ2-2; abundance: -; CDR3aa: CASSQVGSGDGELFF
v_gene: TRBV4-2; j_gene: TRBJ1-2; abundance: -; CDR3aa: CASSQRGGDGYTF
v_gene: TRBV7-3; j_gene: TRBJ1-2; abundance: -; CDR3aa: CASSLLPGGAEDYGYTF
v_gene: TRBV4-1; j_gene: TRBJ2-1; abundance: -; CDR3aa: CASSQDWSSRAQFF
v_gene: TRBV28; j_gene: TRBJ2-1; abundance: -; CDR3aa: CASSSVAGGAYEQFF
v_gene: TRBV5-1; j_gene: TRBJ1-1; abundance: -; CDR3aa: CASSWGHGNTEAFF
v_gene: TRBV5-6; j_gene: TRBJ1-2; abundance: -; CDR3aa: CASSSWTGGGYGYTF
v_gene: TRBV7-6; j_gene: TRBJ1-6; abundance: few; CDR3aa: CASSPGTGSPLHF
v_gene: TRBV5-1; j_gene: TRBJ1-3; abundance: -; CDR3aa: CASSYTPGDWDRTSGNTIYF
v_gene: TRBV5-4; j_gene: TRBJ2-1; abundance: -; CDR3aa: CASSQGYNEQFF
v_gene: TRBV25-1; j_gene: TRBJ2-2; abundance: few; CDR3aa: CASSPPQAGGTNTGELFF
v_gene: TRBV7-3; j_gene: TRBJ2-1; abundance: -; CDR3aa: CASSLRDYNEQFF
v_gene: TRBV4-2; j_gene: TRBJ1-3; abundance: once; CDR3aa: CASSQDRQIPSGNTIYF
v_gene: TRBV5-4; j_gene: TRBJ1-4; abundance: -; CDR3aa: CASSLGDRGSEKLFF
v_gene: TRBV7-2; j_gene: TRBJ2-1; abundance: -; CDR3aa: CASSLLLRIEEQFF
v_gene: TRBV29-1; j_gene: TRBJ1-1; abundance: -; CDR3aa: CSTSNGQGGPREAFF
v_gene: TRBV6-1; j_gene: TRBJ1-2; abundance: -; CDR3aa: CASSENSGDRNYGYTF
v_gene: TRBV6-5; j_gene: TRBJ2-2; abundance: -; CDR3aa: CASSSQGARRTGELFF